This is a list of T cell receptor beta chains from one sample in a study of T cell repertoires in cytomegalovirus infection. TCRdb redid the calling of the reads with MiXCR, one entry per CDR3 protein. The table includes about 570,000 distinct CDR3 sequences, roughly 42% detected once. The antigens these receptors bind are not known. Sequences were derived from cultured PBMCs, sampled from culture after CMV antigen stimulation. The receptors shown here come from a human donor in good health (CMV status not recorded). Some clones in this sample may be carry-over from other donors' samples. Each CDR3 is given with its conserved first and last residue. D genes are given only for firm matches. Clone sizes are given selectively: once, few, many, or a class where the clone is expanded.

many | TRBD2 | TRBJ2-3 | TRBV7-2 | CASSPRTSGRTDTQYF | TGTGCCAGCAGCCCCAGGACTAGCGGGAGGACAGATACGCAGTATTTT
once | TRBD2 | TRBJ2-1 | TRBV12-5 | CASGSYGRMYEQFF | TGTGCTAGTGGTTCTTACGGGAGGATGTATGAGCAGTTCTTC
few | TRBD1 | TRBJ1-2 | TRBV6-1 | CASRTPGQGARGYTF | TGTGCCAGCAGAACTCCGGGACAGGGGGCAAGGGGCTACACCTTC
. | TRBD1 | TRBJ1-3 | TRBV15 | CATSRTGASGTIYF | TGTGCCACCAGCAGGACAGGGGCTTCGGGCACCATATATTTT
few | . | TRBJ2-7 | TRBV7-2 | CASSLVAYYEQYF | TGTGCCAGCAGCTTGGTAGCTTACTACGAGCAGTACTTC
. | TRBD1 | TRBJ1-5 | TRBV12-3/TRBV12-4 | CASSLEAGGSRQPQHF | TGTGCCAGCAGTTTAGAGGCAGGGGGCTCACGTCAGCCCCAGCATTTT
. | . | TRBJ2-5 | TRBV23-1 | CASTPKLRDGRKTQYF | TGCGCCAGCACTCCGAAGCTCCGGGACGGGCGGAAGACCCAGTACTTC
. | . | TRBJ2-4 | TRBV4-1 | CASSQGQNLAKNIQYF | TGCGCCAGCAGCCAAGGACAGAATCTAGCCAAAAACATTCAGTACTTC
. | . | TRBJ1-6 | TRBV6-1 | CASSGRQGVNSPLHF | TGTGCCAGCAGTGGTCGGCAGGGAGTAAATTCACCCCTCCACTTT
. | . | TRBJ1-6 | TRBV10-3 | CAISESNEPTLNSPLHF | TGTGCCATCAGTGAGTCGAATGAACCGACCCTTAATTCACCCCTCCACTTT
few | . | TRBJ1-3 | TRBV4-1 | CASSQVAGAGNTIYF | TGCGCCAGCAGCCAAGTTGCCGGGGCTGGAAACACCATATATTTT
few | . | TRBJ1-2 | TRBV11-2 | CASSLGGQDGYTF | TGTGCCAGCAGCTTAGGGGGGCAGGATGGCTACACCTTC
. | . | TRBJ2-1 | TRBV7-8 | CASRGIRGRNEQFF | TGTGCCAGCAGAGGCATCCGGGGGAGGAATGAGCAGTTCTTC
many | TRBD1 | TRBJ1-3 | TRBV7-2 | CASSTGTALSGNTIYF | TGTGCCAGCAGCACGGGGACAGCGCTCTCTGGAAACACCATATATTTT
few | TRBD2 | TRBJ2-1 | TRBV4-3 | CASSQDLGLAGGRLSSYNEQFF | TGCGCCAGCAGCCAAGATCTCGGACTAGCGGGAGGTCGTCTAAGCTCCTACAATGAGCAGTTCTTC
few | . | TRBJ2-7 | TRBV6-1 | CASAGQVAGALYEQYF | TGTGCCAGCGCGGGGCAGGTGGCGGGGGCCCTCTACGAGCAGTACTTC